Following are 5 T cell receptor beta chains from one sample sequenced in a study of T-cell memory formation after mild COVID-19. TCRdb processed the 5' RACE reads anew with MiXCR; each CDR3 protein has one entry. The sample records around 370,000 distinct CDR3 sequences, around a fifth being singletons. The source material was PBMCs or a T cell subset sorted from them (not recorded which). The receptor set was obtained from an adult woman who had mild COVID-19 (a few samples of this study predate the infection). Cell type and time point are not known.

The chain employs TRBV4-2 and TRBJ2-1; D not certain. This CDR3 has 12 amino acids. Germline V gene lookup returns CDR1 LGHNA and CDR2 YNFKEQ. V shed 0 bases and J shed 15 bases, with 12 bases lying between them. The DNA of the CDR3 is TGTGCCAGCAGCCAAGAAACTAAGGCCCTGTTCTTC. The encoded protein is CASSQETKALFF.

CDR3 in amino acids: CASSLEHDSYNEQFF. The CDR3 DNA is TGTGCCAGCAGCTTAGAACACGACTCCTACAATGAGCAGTTCTTC. This chain links TRBV7-9 with TRBJ2-1; D unclear. Germline V lookup: CDR1 SEHNR, CDR2 FQNEAQ (reference sequence). Trimming shortened V by 1 base and J by 0 bases, and 7 bases separated the two germline ends. The CDR3 spans 15 residues.

The CDR3 DNA reads TGTGCCAGCAGCCCGGGGCCAGGAAACACCATATATTTT. Its protein product is CASSPGPGNTIYF. The V and J genes are TRBV7-7 and TRBJ1-3; a weak D match, TRBD1 (5 bases). This CDR3 is 13 amino acids long. The V gene's germline CDR1 is SSHAT and CDR2 FNYEAQ (reference sequence). Trimming took off 5 bases at V and 4 bases at J, with 9 bases between the two ends.

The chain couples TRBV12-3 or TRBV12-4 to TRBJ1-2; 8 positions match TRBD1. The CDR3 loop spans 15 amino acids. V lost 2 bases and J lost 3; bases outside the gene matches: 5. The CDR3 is CASSLRTGSDYGYTF. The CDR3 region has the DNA TGTGCCAGCAGTTTAAGGACAGGGTCGGACTATGGCTACACCTTC.

The CDR3 nucleotides read TGCAGTGCTAGAGACCCGGGACAGGGAGCCTACAATGAGCAGTTCTTC. The encoded protein is CSARDPGQGAYNEQFF. The chain employs TRBV20-1 and TRBJ2-1, with 9 positions matching TRBD1. CDR3 size: 16 residues. Germline assignment: CDR1 DFQATT and CDR2 SNEGSKA (reference sequence). The junction had 5 bases not matched to a gene; V was cut back by 0 bases and J by 2 bases.